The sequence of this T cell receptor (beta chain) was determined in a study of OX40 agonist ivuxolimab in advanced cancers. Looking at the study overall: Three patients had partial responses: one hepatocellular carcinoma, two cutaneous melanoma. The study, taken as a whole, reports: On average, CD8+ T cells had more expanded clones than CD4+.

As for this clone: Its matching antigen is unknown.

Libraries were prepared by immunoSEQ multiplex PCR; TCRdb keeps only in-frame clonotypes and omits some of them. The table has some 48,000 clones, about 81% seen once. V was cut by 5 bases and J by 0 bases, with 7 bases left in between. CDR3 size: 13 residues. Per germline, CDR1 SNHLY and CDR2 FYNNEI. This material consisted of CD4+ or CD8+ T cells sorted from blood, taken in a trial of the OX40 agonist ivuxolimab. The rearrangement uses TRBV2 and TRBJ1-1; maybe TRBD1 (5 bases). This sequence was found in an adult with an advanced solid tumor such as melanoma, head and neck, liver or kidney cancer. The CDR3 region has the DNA TGTGCCAGCAGTCTGGACATGAACACTGAAGCTTTCTTT. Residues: CASSLDMNTEAFF.